The entry below gives a single T cell receptor (beta chain) sequence along with its context. A universal primer site and UMIs were added as TCR cDNA was made by 5'RACE template switching. MiXCR was run by TCRdb on the 5' RACE reads, yielding one entry per CDR3 protein. The sample lists around 46,000 distinct CDR3 sequences, 6.8% occurring once. The data belong to a study of T cells after yellow fever vaccination. Study results and caveats: Reappearance after the booster was observed for most primary-vaccination clones (around 96% CD4, just over 85% CD8). When the response was secondary, it was weaker but reached its peak faster, day 5 versus 15. Bulk-population clonotypes that are abundant could appear as contaminants in FACS-sorted repertoires.

The sample consisted of CD8+ T cells not binding an NS4B(214-222) dextramer, sorted from PBMCs, taken 45 days after the yellow fever booster vaccination. This TCR was recovered from a young man who received the YFV17D yellow fever vaccine.

The chain's CDR3 is CASSPRLANEQYF. The CDR3 DNA reads as TGTGCCAGTAGTCCTAGACTAGCCAACGAGCAGTACTTC. The rearrangement links TRBV19 to TRBJ2-7; 7 bases fit TRBD2. Germline CDR1 LNHDA, CDR2 SQIVND (reference sequence). The CDR3 covers 13 residues. The junction had 6 bases not matched to a gene; V was cut back by 5 bases and J by 5 bases.